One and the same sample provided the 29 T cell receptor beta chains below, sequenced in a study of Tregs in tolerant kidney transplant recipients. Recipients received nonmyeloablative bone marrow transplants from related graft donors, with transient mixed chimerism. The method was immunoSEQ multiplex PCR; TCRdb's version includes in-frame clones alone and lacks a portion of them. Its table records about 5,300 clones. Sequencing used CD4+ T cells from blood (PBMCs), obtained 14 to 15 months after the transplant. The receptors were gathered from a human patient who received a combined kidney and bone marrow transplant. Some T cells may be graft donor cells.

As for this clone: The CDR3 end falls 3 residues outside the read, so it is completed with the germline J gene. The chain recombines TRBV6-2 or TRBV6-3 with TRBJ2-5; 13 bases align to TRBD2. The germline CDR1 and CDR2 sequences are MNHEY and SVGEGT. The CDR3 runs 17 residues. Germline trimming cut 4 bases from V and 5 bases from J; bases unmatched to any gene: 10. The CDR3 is CASSSRGLAGVGETQYF. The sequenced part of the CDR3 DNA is TGTGCCAGCAGTTCCCGCGGACTAGCGGGAGTGGGCGAGACC.

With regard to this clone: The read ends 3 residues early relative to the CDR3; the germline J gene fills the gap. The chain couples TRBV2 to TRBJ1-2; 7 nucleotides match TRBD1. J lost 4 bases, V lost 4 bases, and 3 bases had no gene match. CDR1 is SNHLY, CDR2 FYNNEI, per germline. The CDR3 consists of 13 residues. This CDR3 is CASSADRAYGYTF. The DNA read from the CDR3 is TGTGCCAGCAGTGCCGACAGGGCCTATGGC. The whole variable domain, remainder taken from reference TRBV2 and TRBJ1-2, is EPEVTQTPSHQVTQMGQEVILRCVPISNHLYFYWYRQILGQKVEFLVSFYNNEISEKSEIFDDQFSVERPDGSNFTLKIRSTKLEDSAMYFCASSADRAYGYTFGSGTRLTVV.

This chain's CDR3 is CASSLGGREGNTIYF. CDR3 DNA (partial): TGTGCCAGCAGCTTAGGGGGCCGAGAAGGAAACACC. The V and J genes are TRBV7-2 and TRBJ1-3, with D possibly TRBD1 on 5 matching bases. The read is 3 residues too short to cover the CDR3 end, so that end is filled in from the germline J gene. The ends were cut back, 1 base at V and 4 bases at J, with 11 bases in the middle. Per germline, CDR1 SGHTA and CDR2 FQGNSA. The CDR3 totals 15 residues.

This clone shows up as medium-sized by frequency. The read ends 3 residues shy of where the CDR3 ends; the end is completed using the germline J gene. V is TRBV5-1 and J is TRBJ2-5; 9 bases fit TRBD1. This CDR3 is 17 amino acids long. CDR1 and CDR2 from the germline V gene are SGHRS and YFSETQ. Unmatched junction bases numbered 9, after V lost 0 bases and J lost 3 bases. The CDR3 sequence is CASSLGGQGTKKETQYF. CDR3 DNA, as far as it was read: TGCGCCAGCAGCTTGGGGGGACAGGGAACCAAAAAAGAGACC.

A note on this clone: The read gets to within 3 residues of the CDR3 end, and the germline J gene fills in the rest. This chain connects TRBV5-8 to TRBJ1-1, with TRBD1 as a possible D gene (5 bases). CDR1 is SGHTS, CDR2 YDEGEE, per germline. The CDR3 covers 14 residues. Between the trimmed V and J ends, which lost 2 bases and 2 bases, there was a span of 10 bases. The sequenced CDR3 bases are TGTGCCAGCAGCTTCCTCCAGGGCAACACTGAA. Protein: CASSFLQGNTE. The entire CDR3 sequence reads CASSFLQGNTEAFF.

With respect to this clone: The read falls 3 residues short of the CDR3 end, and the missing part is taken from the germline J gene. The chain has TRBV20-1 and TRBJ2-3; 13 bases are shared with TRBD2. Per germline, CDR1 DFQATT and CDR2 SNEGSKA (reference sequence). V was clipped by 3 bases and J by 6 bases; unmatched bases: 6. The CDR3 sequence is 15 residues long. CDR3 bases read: TGCAGTGCTAGCGGACTAGCGGGAGTTTTTGATACG. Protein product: CSASGLAGVFDT. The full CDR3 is CSASGLAGVFDTQYF.

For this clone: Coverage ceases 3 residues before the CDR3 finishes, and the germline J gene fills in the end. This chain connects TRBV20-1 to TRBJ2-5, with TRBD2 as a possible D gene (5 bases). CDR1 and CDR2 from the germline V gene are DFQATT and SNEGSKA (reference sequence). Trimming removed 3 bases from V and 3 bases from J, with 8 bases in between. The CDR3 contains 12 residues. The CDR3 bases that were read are TGCAGTGCTAGTACGGGGAAAGAGACC. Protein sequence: CSASTGKET. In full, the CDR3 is CSASTGKETQYF.

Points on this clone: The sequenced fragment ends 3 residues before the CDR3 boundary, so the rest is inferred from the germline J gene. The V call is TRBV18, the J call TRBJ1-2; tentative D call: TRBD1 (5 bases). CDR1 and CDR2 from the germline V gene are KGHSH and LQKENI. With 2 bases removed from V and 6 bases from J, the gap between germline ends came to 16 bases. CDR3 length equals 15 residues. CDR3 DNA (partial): TGTGCCAGCTCACCAGCAGGGCTTTTTGGCAATGGC. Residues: CASSPAGLFGNG. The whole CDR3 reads CASSPAGLFGNGYTF.

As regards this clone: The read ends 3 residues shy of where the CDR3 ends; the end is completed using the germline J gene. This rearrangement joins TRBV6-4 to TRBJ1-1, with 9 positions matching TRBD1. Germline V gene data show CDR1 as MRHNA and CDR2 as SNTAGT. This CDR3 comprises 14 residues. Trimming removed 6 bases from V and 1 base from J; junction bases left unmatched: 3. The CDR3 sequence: CASSPGQGNTEAFF. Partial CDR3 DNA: TGTGCCAGCAGCCCGGGACAGGGGAACACTGAA.

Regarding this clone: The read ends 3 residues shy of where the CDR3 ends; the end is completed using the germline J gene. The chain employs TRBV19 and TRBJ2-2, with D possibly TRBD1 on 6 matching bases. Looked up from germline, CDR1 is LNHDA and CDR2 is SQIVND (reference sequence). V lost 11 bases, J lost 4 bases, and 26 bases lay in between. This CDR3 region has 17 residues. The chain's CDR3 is CASRPGQGRVGTGELFF. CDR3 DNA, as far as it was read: TGTGCCTCCCGACCGGGACAAGGGCGGGTGGGCACCGGGGAG.

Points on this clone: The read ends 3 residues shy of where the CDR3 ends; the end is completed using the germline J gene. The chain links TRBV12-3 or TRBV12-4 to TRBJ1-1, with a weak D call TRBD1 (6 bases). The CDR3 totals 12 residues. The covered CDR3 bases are TGTGCCAGCAGTTTAATGACAGGCGAA. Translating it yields CASSLMTGE. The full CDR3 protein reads CASSLMTGEAFF.

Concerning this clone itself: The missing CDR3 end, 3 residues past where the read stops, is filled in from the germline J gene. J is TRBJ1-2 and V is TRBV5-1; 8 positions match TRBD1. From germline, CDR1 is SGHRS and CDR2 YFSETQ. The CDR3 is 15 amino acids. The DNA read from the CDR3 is TGCGCCAGCAGCTTGGAAGGACAGGGACGAAGAGGC. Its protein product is CASSLEGQGRRG. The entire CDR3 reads CASSLEGQGRRGYTF.

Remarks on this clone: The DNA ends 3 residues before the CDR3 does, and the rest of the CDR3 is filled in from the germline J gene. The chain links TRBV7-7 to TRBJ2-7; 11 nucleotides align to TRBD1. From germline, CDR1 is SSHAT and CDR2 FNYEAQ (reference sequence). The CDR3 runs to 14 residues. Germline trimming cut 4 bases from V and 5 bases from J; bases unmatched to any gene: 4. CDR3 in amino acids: CASSSGTGGNEQYF. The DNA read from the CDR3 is TGTGCCAGCAGCTCCGGGACAGGGGGTAACGAG.

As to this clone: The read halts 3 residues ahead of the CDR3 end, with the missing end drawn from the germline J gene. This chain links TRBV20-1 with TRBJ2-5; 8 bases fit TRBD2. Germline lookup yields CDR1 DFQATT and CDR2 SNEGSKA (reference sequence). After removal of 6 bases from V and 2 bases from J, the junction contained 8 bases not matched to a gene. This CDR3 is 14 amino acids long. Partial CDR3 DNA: TGCAGTGCCGGGCCTTTAGCGGGACAAGAGACC. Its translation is CSAGPLAGQET. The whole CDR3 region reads CSAGPLAGQETQYF.

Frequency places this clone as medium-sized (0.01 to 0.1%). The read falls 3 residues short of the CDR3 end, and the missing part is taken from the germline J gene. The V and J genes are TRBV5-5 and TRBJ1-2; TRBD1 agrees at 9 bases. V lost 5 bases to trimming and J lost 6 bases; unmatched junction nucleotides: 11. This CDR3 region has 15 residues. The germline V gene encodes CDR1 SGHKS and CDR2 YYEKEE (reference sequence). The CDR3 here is CASRHGDREGDGYTF. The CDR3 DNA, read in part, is TGTGCCAGCAGACACGGGGACAGGGAGGGAGATGGC.

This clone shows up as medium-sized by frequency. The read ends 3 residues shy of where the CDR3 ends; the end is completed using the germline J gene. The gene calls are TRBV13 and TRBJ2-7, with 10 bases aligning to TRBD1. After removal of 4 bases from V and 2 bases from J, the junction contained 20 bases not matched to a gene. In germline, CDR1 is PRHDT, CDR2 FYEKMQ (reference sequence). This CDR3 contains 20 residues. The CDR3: CASSSLVSRDRGISTYEQYF. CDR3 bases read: TGTGCCAGCAGCTCCCTAGTATCCCGGGACAGGGGCATCTCTACCTACGAG.

Partial CDR3 DNA: TGTGCCACTTCCCGGACAGGGAGAATGAACACTGAA. This translates into CATSRTGRMNTE. The entire CDR3 protein is CATSRTGRMNTEAFF. The chain is built from TRBV6-2 or TRBV6-3 and TRBJ1-1; TRBD1 aligns across 8 bases. The CDR3 end lies 3 residues beyond the end of the read and is filled in from the germline J gene. The CDR3 has 15 residues. The J segment lost 0 bases and the V segment lost 10 bases, leaving 10 bases of the junction unmatched. Germline CDR1 MNHEY, CDR2 SVGEGT.

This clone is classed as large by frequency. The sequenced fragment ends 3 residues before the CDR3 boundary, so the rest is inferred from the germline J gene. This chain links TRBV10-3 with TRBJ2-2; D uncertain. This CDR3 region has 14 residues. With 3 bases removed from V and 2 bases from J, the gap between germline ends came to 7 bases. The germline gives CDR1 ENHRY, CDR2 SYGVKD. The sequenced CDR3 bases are TGTGCCATCAGTGACGAGCCAAACACCGGGGAG. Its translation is CAISDEPNTGE. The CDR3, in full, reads CAISDEPNTGELFF.

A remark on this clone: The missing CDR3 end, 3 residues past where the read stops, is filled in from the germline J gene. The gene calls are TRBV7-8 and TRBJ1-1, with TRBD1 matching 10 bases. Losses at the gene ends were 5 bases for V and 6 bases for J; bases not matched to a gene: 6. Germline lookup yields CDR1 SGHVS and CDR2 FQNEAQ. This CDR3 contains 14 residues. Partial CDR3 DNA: TGTGCCAGCAGCCCACGGGACAGGGGCGCTGAA. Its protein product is CASSPRDRGAE. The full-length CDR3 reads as CASSPRDRGAEAFF.

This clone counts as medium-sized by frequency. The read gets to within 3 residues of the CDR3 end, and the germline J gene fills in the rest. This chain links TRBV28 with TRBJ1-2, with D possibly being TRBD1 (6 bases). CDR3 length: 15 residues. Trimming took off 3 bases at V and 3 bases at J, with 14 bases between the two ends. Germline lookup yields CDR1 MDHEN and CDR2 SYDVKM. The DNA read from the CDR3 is TGTGCCAGCAGTTTCCCCATCGGACAGCACTATGGC. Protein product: CASSFPIGQHYG. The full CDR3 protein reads CASSFPIGQHYGYTF.

The CDR3 reads CASGGASTGELFF. The part of the CDR3 DNA that was read is TGTGCCAGCGGGGGGGCGAGCACCGGGGAG. The chain carries TRBV2 and TRBJ2-2, with a possible D match to TRBD2 (7 bases). The read finishes 3 residues shy of the CDR3 end, and the germline J gene is used to complete it. This CDR3 has 13 amino acids. V was cut by 8 bases and J by 4 bases, with 11 bases left in between. Germline lookup yields CDR1 SNHLY and CDR2 FYNNEI.

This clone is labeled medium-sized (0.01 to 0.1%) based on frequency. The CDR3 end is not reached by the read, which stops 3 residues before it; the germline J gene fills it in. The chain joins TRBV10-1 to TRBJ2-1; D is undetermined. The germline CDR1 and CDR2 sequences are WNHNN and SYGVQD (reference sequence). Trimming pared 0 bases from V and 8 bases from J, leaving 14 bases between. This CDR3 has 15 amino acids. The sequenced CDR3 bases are TGCGCCAGCAGTGAGTCGACTCACGCCGTCTATGAG. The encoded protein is CASSESTHAVYE. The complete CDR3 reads CASSESTHAVYEQFF.

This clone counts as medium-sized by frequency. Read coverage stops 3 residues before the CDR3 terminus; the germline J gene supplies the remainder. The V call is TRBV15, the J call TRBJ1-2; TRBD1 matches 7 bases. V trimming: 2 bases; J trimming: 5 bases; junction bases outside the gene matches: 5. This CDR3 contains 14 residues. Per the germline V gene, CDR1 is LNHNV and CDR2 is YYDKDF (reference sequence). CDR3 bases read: TGTGCCACCAGCAGACTTGGGGACAGATATGGC. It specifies CATSRLGDRYG. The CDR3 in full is CATSRLGDRYGYTF.

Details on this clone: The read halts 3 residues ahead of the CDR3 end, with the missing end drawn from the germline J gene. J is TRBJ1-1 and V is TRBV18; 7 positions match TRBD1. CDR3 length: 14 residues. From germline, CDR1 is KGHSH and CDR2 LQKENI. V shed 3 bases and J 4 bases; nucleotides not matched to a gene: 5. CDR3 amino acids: CASSPVSGGTEAFF. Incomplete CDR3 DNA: TGTGCCAGCTCACCGGTTTCAGGGGGCACTGAA.

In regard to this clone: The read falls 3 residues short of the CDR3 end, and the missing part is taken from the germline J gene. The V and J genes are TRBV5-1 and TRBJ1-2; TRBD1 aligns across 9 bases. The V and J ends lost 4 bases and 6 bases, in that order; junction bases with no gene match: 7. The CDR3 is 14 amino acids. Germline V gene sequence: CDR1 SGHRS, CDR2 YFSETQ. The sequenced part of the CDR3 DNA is TGCGCCAGCAGCCACCGACAGGGGGTTGATGGC. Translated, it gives CASSHRQGVDG. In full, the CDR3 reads CASSHRQGVDGYTF.

CDR3 in amino acids: CASSVTRQGIKYGYTF. The CDR3 bases that were read are TGTGCCAGCAGTGTAACCAGACAGGGGATAAAATATGGC. This chain links TRBV6-2 or TRBV6-3 with TRBJ1-2; 8 bases agree with TRBD1. The read ends 3 residues shy of where the CDR3 ends; the end is completed using the germline J gene. Germline CDR1 reads MNHEY; CDR2 reads SVGEGT. V gave up 5 bases and J gave up 5 bases; unmatched junction bases: 13. This CDR3 contains 16 residues.

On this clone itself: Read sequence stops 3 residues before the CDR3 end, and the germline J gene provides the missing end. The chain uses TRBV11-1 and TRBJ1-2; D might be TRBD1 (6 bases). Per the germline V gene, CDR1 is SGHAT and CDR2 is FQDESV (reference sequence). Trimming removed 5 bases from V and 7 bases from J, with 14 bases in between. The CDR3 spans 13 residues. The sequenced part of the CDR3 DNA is TGTGCCAGCAGCGCCGACAGGAAAGGTGGC. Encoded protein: CASSADRKGG. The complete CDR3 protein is CASSADRKGGYTF.

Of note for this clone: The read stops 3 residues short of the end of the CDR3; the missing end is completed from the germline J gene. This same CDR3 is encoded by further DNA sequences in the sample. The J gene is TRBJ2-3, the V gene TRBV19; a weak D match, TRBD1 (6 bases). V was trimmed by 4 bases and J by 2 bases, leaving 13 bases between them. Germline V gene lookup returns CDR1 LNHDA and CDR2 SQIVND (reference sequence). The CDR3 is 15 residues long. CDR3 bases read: TGTGCCAGTAGTAGAACAGGGTGGCTCACAGATACG. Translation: CASSRTGWLTDT. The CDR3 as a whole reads CASSRTGWLTDTQYF.

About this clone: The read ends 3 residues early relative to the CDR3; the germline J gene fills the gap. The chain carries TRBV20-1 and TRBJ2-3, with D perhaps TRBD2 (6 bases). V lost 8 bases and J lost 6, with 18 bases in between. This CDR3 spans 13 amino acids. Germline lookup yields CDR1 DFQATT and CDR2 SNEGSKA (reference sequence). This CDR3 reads CSPLAGARDTQYF. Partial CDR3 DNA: TGCAGTCCACTAGCCGGGGCGCGGGATACG.